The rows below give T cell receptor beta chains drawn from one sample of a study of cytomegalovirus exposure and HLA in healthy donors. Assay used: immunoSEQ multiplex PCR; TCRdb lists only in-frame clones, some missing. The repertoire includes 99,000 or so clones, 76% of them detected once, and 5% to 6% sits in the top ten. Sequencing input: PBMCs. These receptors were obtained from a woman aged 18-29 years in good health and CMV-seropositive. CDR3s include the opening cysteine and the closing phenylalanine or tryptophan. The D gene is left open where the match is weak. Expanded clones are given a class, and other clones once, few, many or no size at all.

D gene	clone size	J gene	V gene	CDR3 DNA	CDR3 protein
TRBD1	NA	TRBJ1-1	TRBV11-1	TGTGCCAGCAGCATATGGGACAGCTTGAACACTGAAGCTTTCTTT	CASSIWDSLNTEAFF
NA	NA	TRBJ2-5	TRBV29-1	TGCAGCGTTGACGAGGAGACCCAGTACTTC	CSVDEETQYF
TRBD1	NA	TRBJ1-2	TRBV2	TGTGCCGGGACAGTTGACTATGGCTACACCTTC	CAGTVDYGYTF
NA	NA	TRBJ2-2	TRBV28	TGTGCCAGCAGTAACAATGAGACTCCCAACATCGGGGAGCTGTTTTTT	CASSNNETPNIGELFF
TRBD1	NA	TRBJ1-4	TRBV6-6	TGTGCCAGCAGTTACGGACAGGGCGGCAGGGAAAAACTGTTTTTT	CASSYGQGGREKLFF
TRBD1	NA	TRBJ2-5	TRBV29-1	TGCAGCGTTGCTTATGGACAGGGGACAAACCAAGAGACCCAGTACTTC	CSVAYGQGTNQETQYF
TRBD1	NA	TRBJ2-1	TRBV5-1	TGCGCCAGCAGCTTCTCGACAGGGGTCTACAATGAGCAGTTCTTC	CASSFSTGVYNEQFF
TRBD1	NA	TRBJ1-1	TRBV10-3	TGTGCCATCACCGGGGACAGGGAGAACACTGAAGCTTTCTTT	CAITGDRENTEAFF
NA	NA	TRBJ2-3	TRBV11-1	TGTGCCAGCAGCCTCACAGATACGCAGTATTTT	CASSLTDTQYF
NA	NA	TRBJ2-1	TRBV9	TGTGCCAGCAGCGTAGCAGGGAATGAGCAGTTCTTC	CASSVAGNEQFF
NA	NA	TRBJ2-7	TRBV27	TGTGCCAGCAGCCCGACTGGCGGCTACGAGCAGTACTTC	CASSPTGGYEQYF
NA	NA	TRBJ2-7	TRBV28	TGTGCCAGCAGTTTCGCGGGAAGCTCCTACGAGCAGTACTTC	CASSFAGSSYEQYF
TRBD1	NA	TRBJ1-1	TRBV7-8	TGTGCCAGCAGCCGGTACAGGGGCACTGAAGCTTTCTTT	CASSRYRGTEAFF
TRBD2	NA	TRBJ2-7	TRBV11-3	TGTGCCAGCAGCTTAGAGCGCGGGACTAGCGGGACCTACGAGCAGTACTTC	CASSLERGTSGTYEQYF
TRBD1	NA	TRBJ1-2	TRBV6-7	TGTGCCAGCAGTTACCCAAGGACAGGGGGCGCTTGGAACTATGGCTACACCTTC	CASSYPRTGGAWNYGYTF
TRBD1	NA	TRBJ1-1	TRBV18	TGTGCCAGCTCACCACTGATGGACAGGCCGAACACTGAAGCTTTCTTT	CASSPLMDRPNTEAFF
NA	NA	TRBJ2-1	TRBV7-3	TGTGCCAGCAGCTTAAGTTCAGGGTACGGTGAGCAGTTCTTC	CASSLSSGYGEQFF
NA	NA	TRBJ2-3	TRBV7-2	TGTGCCAGCAGCCCGCCCCCGGTTGTCACAGATACGCAGTATTTT	CASSPPPVVTDTQYF
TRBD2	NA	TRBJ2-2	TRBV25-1	TGTGCCAGCAGCCGGCTAGCGGGAGGGACTGGGGAGCTGTTTTTT	CASSRLAGGTGELFF
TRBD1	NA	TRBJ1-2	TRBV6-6	TGTGCCAGCGAAGGTTGGGACAGGGCGAACTATGGCTACACCTTC	CASEGWDRANYGYTF
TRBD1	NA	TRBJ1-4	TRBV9	TGTGCCAGCAGCGCCTTGACAGGGGTTAATGAAAAACTGTTTTTT	CASSALTGVNEKLFF
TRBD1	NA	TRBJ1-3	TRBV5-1	TGCGCCAGCAGCTTGGTGGGCCAGGGGGCATACCGCTCTGGAAACACCATATATTTT	CASSLVGQGAYRSGNTIYF
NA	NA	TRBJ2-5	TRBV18	TGTGCCAGCTCGTCCAGGGCGGCGGAGACCCAGTACTTC	CASSSRAAETQYF
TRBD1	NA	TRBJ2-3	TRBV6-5	TGTGCCAGCAGTTACGGGGACAGGGGGACTGAGGGGCAGTATTTT	CASSYGDRGTEGQYF
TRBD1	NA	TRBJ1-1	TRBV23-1	TGCGCCAGCAGTCAATCCAACGGACAGGGGGAAGCTTTCTTT	CASSQSNGQGEAFF
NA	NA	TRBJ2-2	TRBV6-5	TGTGCCAGCAGTTACAAGAGCGGAATGAACACCGGGGAGCTGTTTTTT	CASSYKSGMNTGELFF
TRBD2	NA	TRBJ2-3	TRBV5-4	TGTGCCAGCAGCTTGGACGGACTAGCGACAGATACGCAGTATTTT	CASSLDGLATDTQYF
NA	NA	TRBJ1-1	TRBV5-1	TGCGCCAGCAGCTTCACAGACTTTTCGGACAATGAAGCTTTCTTT	CASSFTDFSDNEAFF
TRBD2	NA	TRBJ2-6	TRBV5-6	TGTGCCAGCAGCCTACCGGGGGGCTCTGGGGCCAACGTCCTGACTTTC	CASSLPGGSGANVLTF
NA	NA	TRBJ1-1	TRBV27	TGTGCCAGCAGTTTAGGCCCGGGGACTGAAGCTTTCTTT	CASSLGPGTEAFF
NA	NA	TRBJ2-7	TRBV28	TGTGCCAGCAGCCGGCGGGTAGACTGGGACTTC	CASSRRVDWDF
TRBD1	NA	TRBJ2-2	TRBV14	TGTGCCAGCAGCCAAATACAGGGGGCGATCGGGGAGCTGTTTTTT	CASSQIQGAIGELFF
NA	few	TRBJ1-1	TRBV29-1	TGCAGCGTTGAACCCGGGAACACTGAAGCTTTCTTT	CSVEPGNTEAFF
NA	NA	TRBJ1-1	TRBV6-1	TGTGCCAGCAGTGAAGCGATTCGGGTGACTGAAGCTTTCTTT	CASSEAIRVTEAFF
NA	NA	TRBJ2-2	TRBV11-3	TGTGCCAGCAGCTTAGGTGGGCCCGGGGAGCTGTTTTTT	CASSLGGPGELFF
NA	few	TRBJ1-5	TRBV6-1	TGTGCCAGCTTATCCCAGGGTTATAGCAATCAGCCCCAGCATTTT	CASLSQGYSNQPQHF
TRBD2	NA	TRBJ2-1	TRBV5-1	TGCGCCAGCAGCAAAACTAGCGGAGGCAATGAGCAGTTCTTC	CASSKTSGGNEQFF
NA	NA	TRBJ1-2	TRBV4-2	TGTGCCAGCAGCCAAGATCTGGGGCCCAACAGGGACTATGGCTACACCTTC	CASSQDLGPNRDYGYTF
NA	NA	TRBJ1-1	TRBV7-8	TGTGCCAGCAGCTTAGCAGCGAACACTGAAGCTTTCTTT	CASSLAANTEAFF
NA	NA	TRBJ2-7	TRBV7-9	TGTGCCAGCAGCAAAGGACTGTACCCCTACGAGCAGTACTTC	CASSKGLYPYEQYF
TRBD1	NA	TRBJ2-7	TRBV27	TGTGCCAGCAGTCCAGGGACAGGGGGCGAGCAGTACTTC	CASSPGTGGEQYF
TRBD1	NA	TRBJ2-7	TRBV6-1	TGTGTCAGCAGTGAAGATGCGGACAGGCCCACCTACGAGCAGTACTTC	CVSSEDADRPTYEQYF
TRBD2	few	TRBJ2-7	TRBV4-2	TGTGCCAGCAGCCAAGATGGTATCGGGTCCGGGGGGGCCTACGAGCAGTACTTC	CASSQDGIGSGGAYEQYF
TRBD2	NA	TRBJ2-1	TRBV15	TGTGCCACCAGCAGATCGGGACTAGCGCCTTTAAAGGACAATGAGCAGTTCTTC	CATSRSGLAPLKDNEQFF
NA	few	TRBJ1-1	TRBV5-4	TGTGCCAGCAGCTTGGATGGGGCTATGAACACTGAAGCTTTCTTT	CASSLDGAMNTEAFF
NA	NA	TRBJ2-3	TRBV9	TGTGCCAGCAGCCGCTCGGGAGATACGCAGTATTTT	CASSRSGDTQYF
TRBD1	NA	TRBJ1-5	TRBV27	TGTGCCAGCAGTTTGGGACAGAAATATAGCAATCAGCCCCAGCATTTT	CASSLGQKYSNQPQHF
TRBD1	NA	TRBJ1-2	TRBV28	TGTGCCAGCAGTTGGCAGGGGGGCTTCTATGGCTACACCTTC	CASSWQGGFYGYTF
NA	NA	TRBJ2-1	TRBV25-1	TGTGCCAGCAGCCCCAACCCACCGAGCTCCTACAATGAGCAGTTCTTC	CASSPNPPSSYNEQFF
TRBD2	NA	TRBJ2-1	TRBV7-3	TGTGCCAGCAGCGTGACTGGCGGGAGGCCTTCTCAAGGCAATGAGCAGTTCTTC	CASSVTGGRPSQGNEQFF
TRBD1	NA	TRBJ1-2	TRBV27	TGTGCCCCCCTTAGGAGGGGGCACCGCCTGGGCTACACCTTC	CAPLRRGHRLGYTF
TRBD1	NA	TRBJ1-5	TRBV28	TGTGCCACAATAACAGGGGGCGGCAATCAGCCCCAGCATTTT	CATITGGGNQPQHF
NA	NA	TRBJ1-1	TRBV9	TGTGCCAGCAGCACCGCAACAGGGCCGAACACTGAAGCTTTCTTT	CASSTATGPNTEAFF
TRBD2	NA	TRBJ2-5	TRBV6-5	TGTGCCAGCAGTTACTTAGCGGGAGGACAAGAGACCCAGTACTTC	CASSYLAGGQETQYF
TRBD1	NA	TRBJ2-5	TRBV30	TGTGCCTGGAGACAGGGGGCGGGGGATATGGAGACCCAGTACTTC	CAWRQGAGDMETQYF